This T cell receptor (beta chain) is from a study of blood T cell repertoires in COVID-19. Study context: Material from acute and convalescent COVID-19 was sourced from the United States, Italy and Spain.

This table comes from immunoSEQ multiplex PCR, and its TCRdb copy is limited to in-frame clones, with some not included. This table holds about 270,000 clones, approximately 90% found once. This clone was counted once. The participants were between roughly 18 and 100 years old and came from fewer than 25 US areas. J gave up 2 bases and V 7 bases, and 6 bases lay outside the gene matches. CDR3 length: 14 amino acids. Germline V gene sequence: CDR1 SQVTM, CDR2 ANQGSEA. The clonotype originates from a woman between 40 and 50 years old with acute COVID-19. The rearrangement links TRBV29-1 to TRBJ2-3; 10 positions agree with TRBD2. The sample taken for sequencing was PBMCs or T cells enriched from blood (not recorded which). Here the CDR3 reads CSAPLAGDTDTQYF. The CDR3 DNA sequence: TGCAGCGCACCTCTAGCGGGAGACACAGATACGCAGTATTTT.